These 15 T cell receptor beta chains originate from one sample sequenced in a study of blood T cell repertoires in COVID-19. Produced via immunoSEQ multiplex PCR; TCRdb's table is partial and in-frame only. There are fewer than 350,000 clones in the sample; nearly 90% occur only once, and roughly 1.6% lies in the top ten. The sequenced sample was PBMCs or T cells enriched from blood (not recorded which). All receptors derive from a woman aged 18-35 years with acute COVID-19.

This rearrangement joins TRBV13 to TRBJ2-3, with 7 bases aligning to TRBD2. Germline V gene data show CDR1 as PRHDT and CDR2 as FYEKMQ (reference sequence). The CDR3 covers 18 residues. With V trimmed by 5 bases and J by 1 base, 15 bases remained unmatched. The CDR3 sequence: CASSPRFSGGGGTDTQYF. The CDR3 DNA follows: TGTGCCAGCAGCCCGCGTTTCTCGGGGGGAGGCGGCACAGATACGCAGTATTTT.

In nucleotides, the CDR3 is TGTGCCAGCAGTTACACCCGGGGAGCGAACACTGAAGCTTTCTTT. Translating gives CASSYTRGANTEAFF. This chain connects TRBV6-2 or TRBV6-3 to TRBJ1-1; D is unclear. The germline gives CDR1 MNHEY, CDR2 SVGEGT. The CDR3 consists of 15 residues. The germline V and J ends were trimmed by 2 bases and 1 base, with 11 bases remaining between them.

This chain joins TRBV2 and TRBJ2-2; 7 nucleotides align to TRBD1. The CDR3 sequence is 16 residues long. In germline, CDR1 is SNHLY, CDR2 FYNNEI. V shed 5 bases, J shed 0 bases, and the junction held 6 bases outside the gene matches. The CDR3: CASSLDRLTNTGELFF. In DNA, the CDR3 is TGTGCCAGCAGTCTGGACAGGTTAACGAACACCGGGGAGCTGTTTTTT.

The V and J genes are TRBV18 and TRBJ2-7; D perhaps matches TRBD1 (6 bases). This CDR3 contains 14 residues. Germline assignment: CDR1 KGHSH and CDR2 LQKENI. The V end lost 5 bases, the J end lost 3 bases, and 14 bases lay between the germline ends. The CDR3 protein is CASSKQGRGYEQYF. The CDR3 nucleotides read TGTGCCAGCTCAAAACAGGGAAGGGGCTACGAGCAGTACTTC.

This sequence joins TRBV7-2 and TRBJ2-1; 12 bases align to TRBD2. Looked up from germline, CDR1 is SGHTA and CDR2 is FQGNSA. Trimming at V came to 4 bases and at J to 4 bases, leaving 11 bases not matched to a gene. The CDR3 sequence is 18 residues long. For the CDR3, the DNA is TGTGCCAGCAGCTACACTAGACTAGCGGGAGCGGGGTACAATGAGCAGTTCTTC. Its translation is CASSYTRLAGAGYNEQFF.

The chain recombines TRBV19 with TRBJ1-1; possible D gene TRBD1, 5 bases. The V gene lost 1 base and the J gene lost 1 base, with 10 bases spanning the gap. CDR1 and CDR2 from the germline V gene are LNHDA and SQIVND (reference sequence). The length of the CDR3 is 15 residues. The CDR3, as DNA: TGTGCCAGTAGTATAGGGGGGGAGAGGAACACTGAAGCTTTCTTT. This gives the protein CASSIGGERNTEAFF.

CDR3 nucleotides: TGTGCCAGCAGCTTAGGCGGGGCTAATCGGTACGAGCAGTACTTC. It encodes CASSLGGANRYEQYF. The gene calls are TRBV7-2 and TRBJ2-7; tentatively, D is TRBD2 (6 bases). CDR1 is SGHTA, CDR2 FQGNSA, per germline. This CDR3 is built from 15 residues. Deletions cut 1 base from V and 4 bases from J, with 14 bases between.

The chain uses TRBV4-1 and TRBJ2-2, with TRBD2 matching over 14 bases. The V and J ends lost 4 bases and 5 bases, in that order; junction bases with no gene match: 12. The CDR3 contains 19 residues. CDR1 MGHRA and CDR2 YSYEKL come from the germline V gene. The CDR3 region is CASSRNPGLAGAGTGELFF. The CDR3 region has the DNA TGCGCCAGCAGCCGAAACCCGGGACTAGCGGGAGCGGGAACCGGGGAGCTGTTTTTT.

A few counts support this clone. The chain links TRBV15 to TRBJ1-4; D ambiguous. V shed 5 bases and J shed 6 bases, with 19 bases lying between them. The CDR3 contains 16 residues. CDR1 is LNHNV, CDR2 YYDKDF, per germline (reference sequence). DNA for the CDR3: TGTGCCACCAGCCCACCGAAGGGAGACCAGGATGAAAAACTGTTTTTT. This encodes CATSPPKGDQDEKLFF.

CDR3 protein: CASSQSGRGSGANVLTF. Written as DNA, the CDR3 is TGTGCCAGCAGCCAAAGCGGGAGGGGCTCGGGGGCCAACGTCCTGACTTTC. This chain connects TRBV7-9 to TRBJ2-6, with 10 bases aligning to TRBD2. Unmatched junction bases numbered 8, after V lost 5 bases and J lost 4 bases. In germline, CDR1 is SEHNR, CDR2 FQNEAQ (reference sequence). The CDR3 is 17 residues long.

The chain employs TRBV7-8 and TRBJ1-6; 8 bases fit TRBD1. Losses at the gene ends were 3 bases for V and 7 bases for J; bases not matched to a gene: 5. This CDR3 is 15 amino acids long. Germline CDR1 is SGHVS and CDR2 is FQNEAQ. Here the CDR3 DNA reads TGTGCCAGCAGCTTGGGGACAGGCACCAATTCACCCCTCCACTTT. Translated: CASSLGTGTNSPLHF.

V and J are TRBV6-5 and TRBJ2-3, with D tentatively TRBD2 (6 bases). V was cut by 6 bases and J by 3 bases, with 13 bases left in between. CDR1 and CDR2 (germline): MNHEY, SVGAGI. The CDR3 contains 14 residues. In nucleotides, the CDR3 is TGTGCCAGCAGCGATAGCGGATGGACAGATACGCAGTATTTT. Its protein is CASSDSGWTDTQYF.

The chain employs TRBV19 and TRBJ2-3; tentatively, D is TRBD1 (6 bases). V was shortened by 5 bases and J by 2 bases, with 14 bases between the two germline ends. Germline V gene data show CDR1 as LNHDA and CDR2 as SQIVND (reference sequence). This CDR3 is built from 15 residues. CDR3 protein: CASSPQDSYTDTQYF. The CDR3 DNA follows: TGTGCCAGTAGTCCTCAGGACAGTTACACAGATACGCAGTATTTT.

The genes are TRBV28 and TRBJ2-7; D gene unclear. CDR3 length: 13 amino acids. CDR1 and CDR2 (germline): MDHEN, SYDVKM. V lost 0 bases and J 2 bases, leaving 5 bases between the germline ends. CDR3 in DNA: TGTGCCAGCAGTTTATGGCAGACCTACGAGCAGTACTTC. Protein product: CASSLWQTYEQYF. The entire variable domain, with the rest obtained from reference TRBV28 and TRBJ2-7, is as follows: DVKVTQSSRYLVKRTGEKVFLECVQDMDHENMFWYRQDPGLGLRLIYFSYDVKMKEKGDIPEGYSVSREKKERFSLILESASTNQTSMYLCASSLWQTYEQYFGPGTRLTVT.

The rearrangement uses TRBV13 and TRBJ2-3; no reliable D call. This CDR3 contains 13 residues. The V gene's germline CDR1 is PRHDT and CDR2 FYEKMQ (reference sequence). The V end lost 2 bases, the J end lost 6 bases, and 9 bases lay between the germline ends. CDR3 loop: CASSLNLEDTQYF. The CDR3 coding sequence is TGTGCCAGCAGCTTAAATCTAGAGGATACGCAGTATTTT. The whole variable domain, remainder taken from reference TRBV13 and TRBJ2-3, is AAGVIQSPRHLIKEKRETATLKCYPIPRHDTVYWYQQGPGQDPQFLISFYEKMQSDKGSIPDRFSAQQFSDYHSELNMSSLELGDSALYFCASSLNLEDTQYFGPGTRLTVL.